These 25 T cell receptor beta chains came from one sample sequenced in a study of blood T cell repertoires in COVID-19. Clones were read by immunoSEQ multiplex PCR, and TCRdb kept only the in-frame ones, dropping some. The sample carries 300,000 or so clones, 86% recorded once. Sequenced sample: PBMCs or T cells enriched from blood (not recorded which). These receptors originate from a woman under 30 who had recovered from COVID-19.

This clone showed up just once. The chain couples TRBV5-1 to TRBJ1-3; D unresolved. This CDR3 contains 15 residues. Germline V lookup: CDR1 SGHRS, CDR2 YFSETQ. Trimming stripped 0 bases from V and 2 bases from J, with 9 bases between. The CDR3 DNA sequence: TGCGCCAGCAGCTTGGAAACGGAGGCTGGAAACACCATATATTTT. Translating gives CASSLETEAGNTIYF.

The rearrangement joins TRBV24-1 to TRBJ2-2; possible D gene TRBD2, 6 bases. CDR1 is KGHDR, CDR2 SFDVKD, per germline. V was clipped by 9 bases and J by 1 base, with 8 bases between them. CDR3 size: 13 residues. The CDR3 DNA reads as TGTGCCACCCGGCGGGGGAACACCGGGGAGCTGTTTTTT. Amino acid sequence: CATRRGNTGELFF.

The chain combines TRBV3-1 (or the pseudogene TRBV3-2) with TRBJ1-2; D call uncertain. The CDR3 extends over 12 amino acids. The germline CDR1 and CDR2 sequences are LGHDT and YNNKEL (reference sequence). V lost 4 bases and J 3 bases, leaving 6 bases between the germline ends. CDR3 region: CASSRRDYGYTF. As DNA, the CDR3 is TGTGCCAGCAGCCGGAGGGACTATGGCTACACCTTC.

V is TRBV30 and J is TRBJ1-3; 7 nucleotides match TRBD1. Germline lookup yields CDR1 GTSNPN and CDR2 SVGIG (reference sequence). V dropped 2 bases and J dropped 2; count of bases not matched to a gene: 3. The CDR3 loop spans 14 amino acids. DNA for the CDR3: TGTGCCTGGAGTTTCGGACAGGCTGGAAACACCATATATTTT. Translated, it gives CAWSFGQAGNTIYF.

The chain links TRBV10-3 to TRBJ1-1; 7 bases match TRBD1. The germline gives CDR1 ENHRY, CDR2 SYGVKD. The trim removed 5 bases at V and 1 base at J, leaving 7 bases unmatched. CDR3 size: 15 residues. CDR3 DNA: TGTGCCATCAGTAGAATGACAGGGAGGAACACTGAAGCTTTCTTT. It yields the protein CAISRMTGRNTEAFF.

The V gene is TRBV7-9, the J gene TRBJ2-1, with 10 bases that match TRBD1. Germline V CDR1 and CDR2: SEHNR, FQNEAQ (reference sequence). J gave up 3 bases and V 5 bases, and 10 bases lay outside the gene matches. The CDR3 runs 17 residues. CDR3 in DNA: TGTGCCAGCAGCCCGGGGACAGGGGCTGGCCTCTACAATGAGCAGTTCTTC. It specifies CASSPGTGAGLYNEQFF.

The chain is built from TRBV28 and TRBJ2-5; maybe TRBD2 (5 bases). CDR1 is MDHEN and CDR2 is SYDVKM in the germline V gene. Trimming pared 6 bases from V and 5 bases from J, leaving 16 bases between. CDR3 length: 14 amino acids. The CDR3 sequence is CASRPQGGGETQYF. The CDR3 DNA is TGTGCCAGCAGACCCCAAGGAGGCGGGGAGACCCAGTACTTC. The complete variable domain, with remaining parts taken from reference TRBV28 and TRBJ2-5, reads DVKVTQSSRYLVKRTGEKVFLECVQDMDHENMFWYRQDPGLGLRLIYFSYDVKMKEKGDIPEGYSVSREKKERFSLILESASTNQTSMYLCASRPQGGGETQYFGPGTRLLVL.

The V gene is TRBV11-3, the J gene TRBJ2-7; TRBD2 is a possible D gene (5 bases). The CDR3 totals 12 residues. Trimming left V 5 bases short and J 4 bases short, with 9 bases between. Germline V gene data show CDR1 as SGHNT and CDR2 as YENEEA. The CDR3 DNA sequence: TGTGCCAGCAGCAAGAGGGATTACGAGCAGTACTTC. Residues: CASSKRDYEQYF.

The V and J genes are TRBV5-1 and TRBJ1-5; D may be TRBD1 (5 bases). The CDR3 is 14 residues long. Trimming took off 3 bases at V and 5 bases at J, with 12 bases between the two ends. In germline, CDR1 is SGHRS, CDR2 YFSETQ. CDR3 sequence: CASSWGDFDQPQHF. The CDR3 DNA follows: TGCGCCAGCAGCTGGGGGGACTTCGATCAGCCCCAGCATTTT.

The chain uses TRBV30 and TRBJ1-2, with D maybe TRBD1 (5 bases). The CDR3 totals 14 residues. The germline CDR1 and CDR2 sequences are GTSNPN and SVGIG (reference sequence). Trimming pared 2 bases from V and 2 bases from J, leaving 12 bases between. The CDR3 region is CAWSFTGHNYGYTF. CDR3 nucleotide sequence: TGTGCCTGGAGTTTCACAGGTCACAACTATGGCTACACCTTC. Complete variable domain (other parts from reference TRBV30 and TRBJ1-2): SQTIHQWPATLVQPVGSPLSLECTVEGTSNPNLYWYRQAAGRGLQLLFYSVGIGQISSEVPQNLSASRPQDRQFILSSKKLLLSDSGFYLCAWSFTGHNYGYTFGSGTRLTVV.

This chain joins TRBV12-3 or TRBV12-4 and TRBJ1-1, with 8 nucleotides matching TRBD1. This CDR3 contains 13 residues. Trimming took 5 bases from V and 5 from J; bases not matched to a gene: 4. CDR3 region: CASSTNRGTEAFF. The CDR3 DNA reads TGTGCCAGCAGTACGAACAGGGGGACTGAAGCTTTCTTT.

V and J are TRBV6-5 and TRBJ2-5, with TRBD1 matching 12 bases. With 6 bases clipped from V and 1 base from J, the junction kept 3 bases outside the gene matches. Germline V gives CDR1 MNHEY, CDR2 SVGAGI. CDR3 length: 15 residues. CDR3 sequence (DNA): TGTGCCAGCAGCCGGGACAGGGGGCCCCAAGAGACCCAGTACTTC. It encodes CASSRDRGPQETQYF.

This clone has only one observation. The J gene is TRBJ2-7, the V gene TRBV2, with 8 bases matching TRBD2. The CDR3 has 16 residues. CDR1 SNHLY and CDR2 FYNNEI come from the germline V gene. Unmatched junction bases numbered 9, after V lost 3 bases and J lost 2 bases. CDR3 nucleotide sequence: TGTGCCAGCAGTGAGCTAGCGGGCCGTTTCCCCTACGAGCAGTACTTC. Translation: CASSELAGRFPYEQYF.

This rearrangement joins TRBV29-1 to TRBJ1-6, with unresolved D. The germline gives CDR1 SQVTM, CDR2 ANQGSEA. CDR3 length equals 13 residues. CDR3 region: CSVSRSPDSPLHF. The CDR3 DNA is TGCAGTGTGTCGAGGAGTCCCGATTCACCCCTCCACTTT.

This clone was found a few times. The DNA for the CDR3 is TGTGCCAGCTCACCCGCGGCGGGGGGAACGAATGAAGCTTTCTTT. Protein sequence: CASSPAAGGTNEAFF. The chain recombines TRBV18 with TRBJ1-1, with D tentatively TRBD1 (5 bases). The germline V and J ends were trimmed by 3 bases and 7 bases, with 18 bases remaining between them. The CDR3 totals 15 residues. CDR1 is KGHSH, CDR2 LQKENI, per germline.

The chain links TRBV9 to TRBJ1-4, with D hard to call. The CDR3 has 15 residues. Looked up from germline, CDR1 is SGDLS and CDR2 is YYNGEE. Trimming stripped 4 bases from V and 4 bases from J, with 14 bases between. The CDR3 is CASSPTAGGNEKLFF. CDR3 in DNA: TGTGCCAGCAGCCCAACCGCCGGAGGTAATGAAAAACTGTTTTTT.

This chain links TRBV25-1 with TRBJ2-2; 10 positions match TRBD2. After removal of 2 bases from V and 5 bases from J, the junction contained 11 bases not matched to a gene. The CDR3 is made up of 18 amino acids. The germline gives CDR1 MGHDK, CDR2 SYGVNS. The CDR3 nucleotides read TGTGCCAGCAGTGAAGGGGTTGTAGCGGGGGGAACAACCGGGGAGCTGTTTTTT. Encoded protein: CASSEGVVAGGTTGELFF. The full variable domain, completed using reference TRBV25-1 and TRBJ2-2, is EADIYQTPRYLVIGTGKKITLECSQTMGHDKMYWYQQDPGMELHLIHYSYGVNSTEKGDLSSESTVSRIRTEHFPLTLESARPSHTSQYLCASSEGVVAGGTTGELFFGEGSRLTVL.

This chain joins TRBV6-5 and TRBJ1-2; 7 bases are a match to TRBD1. The CDR3 is 13 amino acids. Looked up from germline, CDR1 is MNHEY and CDR2 is SVGAGI. The J segment lost 7 bases and the V segment lost 6 bases, leaving 8 bases of the junction unmatched. The CDR3: CASRAPGQSGYTF. Written as DNA, the CDR3 is TGTGCCAGCAGGGCCCCGGGACAGAGTGGCTACACCTTC.

This clone was counted only a few times. This chain connects TRBV2 to TRBJ1-5; 10 nucleotides align to TRBD1. Trimming at V came to 8 bases and at J to 5 bases, leaving 6 bases not matched to a gene. Germline CDR1 SNHLY, CDR2 FYNNEI. The CDR3 extends over 14 amino acids. The CDR3 sequence: CASQAGTGDQPQHF. The CDR3, as DNA: TGTGCCAGCCAAGCCGGGACAGGGGATCAGCCCCAGCATTTT.

This clone was recorded once. The V call is TRBV28, the J call TRBJ2-1; TRBD1 aligns across 9 bases. In germline, CDR1 is MDHEN, CDR2 SYDVKM. This CDR3 has 14 residues. With V trimmed by 6 bases and J by 3 bases, 3 bases remained unmatched. The CDR3 DNA reads as TGTGCCAGCAGCCCGGGACAGGGCTACAATGAGCAGTTCTTC. Translation gives CASSPGQGYNEQFF.

The V gene is TRBV10-3, the J gene TRBJ1-2; 9 positions match TRBD1. Germline lookup yields CDR1 ENHRY and CDR2 SYGVKD. CDR3 size: 15 residues. J lost 8 bases, V lost 6 bases, and 13 bases had no gene match. This CDR3 reads CAIRSSTGGDEGYTF. Here the CDR3 DNA reads TGTGCCATCAGATCCTCGACAGGGGGGGATGAAGGCTACACCTTC.

The rearrangement links TRBV18 to TRBJ2-7; D uncertain. Trimming took off 0 bases at V and 4 bases at J, with 10 bases between the two ends. The CDR3 contains 14 residues. In germline, CDR1 is KGHSH, CDR2 LQKENI. This CDR3 reads CASSPPDGNYEQYF. The CDR3 DNA reads as TGTGCCAGCTCACCACCTGATGGCAATTACGAGCAGTACTTC.

This rearrangement joins TRBV11-2 to TRBJ1-2; the D gene is possibly TRBD1 (6 bases). Germline V gene lookup returns CDR1 SGHAT and CDR2 FQNNGV. V gave up 3 bases and J gave up 4 bases, with 12 bases separating them. The CDR3 has 14 residues. CDR3 in amino acids: CASSLGQAAYGYTF. The CDR3 region has the DNA TGTGCCAGCAGCTTGGGACAAGCAGCCTATGGCTACACCTTC.

The rearrangement uses TRBV7-9 and TRBJ1-2, with 8 bases fitting TRBD1. The V gene end was trimmed by 4 bases and the J gene end by 2 bases; junction bases not matched to a gene: 3. The CDR3 runs 14 residues. CDR1 and CDR2 from the germline V gene are SEHNR and FQNEAQ (reference sequence). CDR3 region: CASSYGQGNYGYTF. DNA for the CDR3: TGTGCCAGCAGCTACGGACAGGGCAACTATGGCTACACCTTC.

The gene calls are TRBV4-2 and TRBJ1-6; TRBD1 is a possible D gene (6 bases). This CDR3 is built from 15 residues. Germline assignment: CDR1 LGHNA and CDR2 YNFKEQ. V was trimmed by 4 bases and J by 0 bases, leaving 7 bases between them. Here the CDR3 reads CASSPGVSYNSPLHF. The DNA of the CDR3 is TGTGCCAGCAGCCCAGGGGTCTCCTATAATTCACCCCTCCACTTT.